This TCR beta chain was documented in a study of cytomegalovirus exposure and HLA in healthy donors (dated by TCRdb to 2015 to 2018). About the investigation overall: According to an earlier analysis of several hundred of the donors, about 179 million T cells yielded 90 million to 140 million unique TCR beta sequences and 276 Gb of sequence data. Donor age, sex, ethnicity and CMV serostatus were compiled alongside the repertoire data. All discovery cohort repertoires had been generated on a single sequencing platform. To decide whether each TCR beta V gene segment behaved as functional or pseudogenic, an earlier analysis of some 580 of the donors relied on high-throughput TCR beta sequencing. Roughly 5 DR-DQ haplotypes were handled as single units for association and clustering, since linkage in the cohort was strong. The study aimed to test whether cataloging public T cell receptors could reveal signatures of past pathogen exposure. Roughly 300 gigabases of sequencing data and 80 million or so unique TCR sequences were included in an early release covering about 700 HLA-typed donors. The study combined high-throughput TCR immunosequencing, statistical association of individual TCRs with disease status, and machine learning to predict cytomegalovirus infection status. A later analysis re-examined previously published TCR beta repertoires from just over 650 donors and added high-resolution HLA genotyping to investigate patterns of TCR occurrence. A later genetic analysis used genome-wide SNP genotypes for about three fifths of the roughly 700 donors, treating that subset as a discovery cohort. Both class I and class II loci were covered by HLA typing, at four-digit resolution. The number of typed donors differed by locus: about 629-640 for A, B, C, DRB1 and DQB1; 500 to 550 for DQA1; 606 for DPA1; and 450 to 480 for DPB1. The study used immunosequencing to profile the T cell repertoires of more than 650 subjects and linked those repertoires to cytomegalovirus serostatus. Besides the first cohort of roughly 640 subjects, a separate validation cohort made up of roughly 130 different subjects was used. Among roughly 400 genotyped donors of the cohort, an average of approximately 230,000 unique TCR beta nucleotide sequences were sequenced per donor, approximately 20% of them non-productive. Rather than using new phenotypic data, the later analysis identified candidate immune exposures from TCR beta sequences and from how often those sequences occurred across donors. The genetic ancestry cluster associated with self-reported Caucasian donors included 81% of the 300 to 400 genotyped donors. General findings and caveats noted by the study authors: It was suggested by the authors that the approach could potentially be generalized to other disease states and immunological phenotypes. For the cohort, immune exposure information was limited to CMV serostatus. A further reported finding was that TCR beta sequences accurately predicted the HLA-A and HLA-B alleles for most subjects in the first cohort. When HLA alleles, especially DR and DQ, strongly co-occurred, attributing TCR associations to individual alleles was difficult. Most TCR sequences were seen in very few donors, while some public TCRs were found in many individuals. In a later analysis, TCR association rates were found to vary across HLA loci, with the most associated TCRs seen for DRB1 alleles and the fewest for HLA-C alleles. V-gene and J-gene trimming of TCR beta chains was associated with a missense DCLRE1C variant in a later genetic analysis, and the association was replicated in an independent cohort. In a later analysis, most CMV-associated TCR beta chains were found to appear HLA-restricted, with HLA associations seemingly driven largely by CMV exposure. This cohort had only TCR beta chains sequenced, and the lack of alpha or paired-chain data limited which features could be detected. In vitro tests confirmed that a few of the cytomegalovirus-associated TCR beta chains recognize cytomegalovirus antigens. Because the 87-base-pair reads could not distinguish some IMGT-functional V segments, including TRBV6-2 and TRBV6-3, those segments were excluded. In a later analysis, around 15,000 TCR beta sequences were associated with specific HLA alleles at a false discovery rate of 0.05. The sequencing pipeline was judged likely to have produced a cluster of highly shared sequence variants as a technical artifact. The earlier analysis of 587 of the donors excluded roughly 17 rarely observed V segments, including chromosome 9 orphons, because counts were too low. In an earlier analysis of about 550 of the donors, most TCR beta V segments were observed in productive rearrangements about 90% or about 30% of the time, broadly matching IMGT annotations. Sequencing depth was assumed to be roughly uniform across donors in the presence/absence analyses, though that assumption may not hold. Linkage disequilibrium might explain the correlated functional status among segregating V segments, but an unknown experimental factor could not be ruled out. Compared with equally common non-associated chains, HLA-associated TCR beta chains in a later analysis were more clonally expanded and had lower generation probabilities. HLA typing was unavailable for some donors at each locus, so association tests used only the typed subset. The classifier was reported to diagnose cytomegalovirus status with high specificity and sensitivity in both the original and validation cohorts. A later genetic analysis reported fewer N-insertions in productive TCRs among donors in an Asian-associated ancestry cluster than the roughly 620-donor mean. A later analysis reported that several top co-occurrence clusters appeared linked to parvovirus B19, influenza, CMV and Epstein-Barr virus. In the study, about 150 TCR beta chains were listed as associated with cytomegalovirus.

The cohort comprised 670 or so healthy bone marrow donors. Cohort members were all nominally healthy when sampled, although unrecorded immune exposures were likely present. The donor was CMV seronegative and was included in the group of approximately 350 seronegative cohort members. Every donor gave a peripheral blood sample, and the peripheral blood mononuclear cells from that sample were used for TCR beta sequencing. The Qiagen DNeasy Blood Extraction Kit was used to extract genomic DNA from the blood cell samples. Details on this clone: Its antigen is still unknown. There are no base qualities to consult, and no much larger clone falls within one base.

There are 14 amino acids in the CDR3, from cysteine to phenylalanine inclusive. The kept DNA is CDR3 alone, 42 bases in frame from the first base. Reading the germline V gene gives CDR1 SQVTM and CDR2 ANQGSEA. Libraries came from the immunoSEQ multiplex PCR assay. For the multiplex PCR, a mixture combining 60 forward primers for TCR Vbeta segments and 13 reverse primers for TCR Jbeta segments was used. The CDR3 region of rearranged TCR beta genes was amplified from genomic DNA by a multiplex PCR assay. The amplified TCR beta libraries were sequenced on the Illumina HiSeq System as 87-base-pair reads. The study's processing was this. A later analysis tallied 75 million to 95 million unique TCR beta chains across the 666 repertoires, and some 10 million of those chains were shared by two or more donors. A nearest-neighbor algorithm error-corrected the raw reads and collapsed the reads into unique sequences, merging closely related sequences to remove PCR and sequencing errors. V, D and J gene segments were assigned by aligning CDR3 sequences to IMGT reference sequences. For a sequence to be retained, a match of at least six nucleotides was required to both a V gene segment and a J gene segment. Rearrangements were called productive when the CDR3 lacked stop codons and stayed in frame with V and J; all others were non-productive. CDR3 was defined by IMGT convention, running from the second conserved V-encoded cysteine to the conserved J-encoded phenylalanine. The earlier analysis of 500 to 750 of the donors excluded any sequence lacking an unambiguous match to a single V gene segment. An earlier analysis of a few hundred of the donors classified V segments as functional when productive rearrangements were above 56.7% and as segregating when the standard deviation between donors was above 5%. To diagnose cytomegalovirus status from the catalog of TCR beta chain sequences, a statistical classification framework was built. V and J gene assignment, in a later analysis, came from comparing TCR nucleotide sequences with IMGT/GENE-DB human TR gene sequences. A later analysis assigned CDR3 sequences and most-parsimonious VDJ recombination scenarios with the TCRdist pipeline. In a later analysis, each TCR beta chain was defined by its CDR3 amino acid sequence together with its V-gene family, and reads without a unique V-gene family were excluded. As a way to deal with suspected cross-contamination and a sequencing artifact, a later analysis dropped nearly 600 nucleotide sequences that were highly shared and had low generation probability. A later analysis calculated a clonal expansion index for each public chain from normalized within-repertoire ranks of inferred template counts. In a later analysis, generation probabilities were computed with a VDJ recombination model fitted to out-of-frame rearrangements, and the resulting probabilities were checked against IGoR. Hypergeometric tests were used in a later analysis to score TCR-TCR, TCR-HLA and TCR-CMV co-occurrence, with a repertoire-size bias correction applied to the TCR pairs. False discovery rates were estimated in a later analysis by permuting HLA or CMV assignments 20 times. In a later analysis, co-occurring TCRs were grouped using DBSCAN, and TCRdist sequence similarity was added for clustering within HLA-allele-positive subsets. Repertoires with fewer than 30,000 or more than 120,000 public chains, plus five repertoires with anomalous nucleotide sharing, were excluded from co-occurrence clustering. TCRdb obtained this table from immuneACCESS and retained in-frame rearrangements with V and J assigned. These tables miss some clones; where compared with another copy, unresolved V genes account for less than half of the shortfall, and the remainder is unexplained. V and J calls and clone size are those listed in that table; D and trimming were worked out from the DNA. A total of approximately 100,000 clones appear in this sample, roughly 85% of them only once. Approximately 3% of the sample is taken by the ten largest.

Input material: PBMCs. The rearranged chain carries TRBV29-1 and TRBJ1-1; TRBD1 is a possible D gene, resting on 6 matching bases. This clonotype was sampled from a woman aged 40 to 49 in good health and CMV-seronegative. The base sequence is TGCACCTATAAACCGGGACACCATTTGACTGAAGCTTTCTTT. Its translation reads: CTYKPGHHLTEAFF.